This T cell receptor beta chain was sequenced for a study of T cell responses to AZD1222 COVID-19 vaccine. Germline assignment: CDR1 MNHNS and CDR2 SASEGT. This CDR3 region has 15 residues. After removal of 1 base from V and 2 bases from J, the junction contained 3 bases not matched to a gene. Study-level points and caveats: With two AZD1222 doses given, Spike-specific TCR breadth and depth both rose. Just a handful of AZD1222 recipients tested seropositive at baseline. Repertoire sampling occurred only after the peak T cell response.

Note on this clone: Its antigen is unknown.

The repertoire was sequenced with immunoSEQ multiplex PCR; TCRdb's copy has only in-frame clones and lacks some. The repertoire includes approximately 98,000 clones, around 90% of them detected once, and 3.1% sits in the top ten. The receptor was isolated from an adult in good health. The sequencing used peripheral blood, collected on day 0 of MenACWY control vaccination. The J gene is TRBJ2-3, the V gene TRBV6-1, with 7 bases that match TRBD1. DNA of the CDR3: TGTGCCAGCAGTGAAGGACAGGGACACACAGATACGCAGTATTTT. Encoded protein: CASSEGQGHTDTQYF.